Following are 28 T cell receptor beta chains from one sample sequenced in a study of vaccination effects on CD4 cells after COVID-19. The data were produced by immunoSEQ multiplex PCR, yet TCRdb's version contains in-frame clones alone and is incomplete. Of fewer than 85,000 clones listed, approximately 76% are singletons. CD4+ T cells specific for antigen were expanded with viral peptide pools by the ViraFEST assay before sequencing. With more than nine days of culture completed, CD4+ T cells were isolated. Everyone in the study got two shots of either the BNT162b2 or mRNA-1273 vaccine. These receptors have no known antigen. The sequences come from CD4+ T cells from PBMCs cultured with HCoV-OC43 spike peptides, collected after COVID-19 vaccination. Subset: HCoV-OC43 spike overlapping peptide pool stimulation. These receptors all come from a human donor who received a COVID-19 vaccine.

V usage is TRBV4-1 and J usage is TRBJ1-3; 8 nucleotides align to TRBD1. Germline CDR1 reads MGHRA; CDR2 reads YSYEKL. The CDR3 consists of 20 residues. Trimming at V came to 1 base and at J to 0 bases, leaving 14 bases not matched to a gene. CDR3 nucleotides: TGCGCCAGCAGCCAAGTCTTCACAGGGGGAACTTTTGGCTCTGGAAACACCATATATTTT. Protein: CASSQVFTGGTFGSGNTIYF.

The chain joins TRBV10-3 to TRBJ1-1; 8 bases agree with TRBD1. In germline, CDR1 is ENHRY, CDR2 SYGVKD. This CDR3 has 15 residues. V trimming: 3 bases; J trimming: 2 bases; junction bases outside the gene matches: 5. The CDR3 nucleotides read TGTGCCATCAGTGAAACACAGGGGGGAAACACTGAAGCTTTCTTT. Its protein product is CAISETQGGNTEAFF.

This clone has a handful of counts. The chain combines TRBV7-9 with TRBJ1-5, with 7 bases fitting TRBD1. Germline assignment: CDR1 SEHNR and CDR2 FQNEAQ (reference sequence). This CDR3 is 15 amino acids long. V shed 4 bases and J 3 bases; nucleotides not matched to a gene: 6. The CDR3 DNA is TGTGCCAGCAGCTCGGGACAGTTTAACAATCAGCCCCAGCATTTT. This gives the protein CASSSGQFNNQPQHF.

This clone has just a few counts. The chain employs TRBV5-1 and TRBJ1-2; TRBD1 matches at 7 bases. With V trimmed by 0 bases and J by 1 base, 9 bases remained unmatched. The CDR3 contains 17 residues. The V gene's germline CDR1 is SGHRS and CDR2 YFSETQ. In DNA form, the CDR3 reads TGCGCCAGCAGCTTGGGGGGCCGGACAGGCTATAACTATGGCTACACCTTC. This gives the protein CASSLGGRTGYNYGYTF.

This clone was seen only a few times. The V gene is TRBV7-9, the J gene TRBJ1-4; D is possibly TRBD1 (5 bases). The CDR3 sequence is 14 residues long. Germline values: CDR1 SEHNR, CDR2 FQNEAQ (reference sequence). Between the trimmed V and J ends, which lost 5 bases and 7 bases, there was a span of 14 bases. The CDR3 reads CASSTWGNTEKLFF. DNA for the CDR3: TGTGCCAGCAGCACCTGGGGCAATACTGAAAAACTGTTTTTT.

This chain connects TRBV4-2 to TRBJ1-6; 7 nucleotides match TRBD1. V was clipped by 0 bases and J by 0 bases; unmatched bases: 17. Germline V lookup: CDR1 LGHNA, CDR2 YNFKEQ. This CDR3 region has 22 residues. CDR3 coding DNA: TGTGCCAGCAGCCAAGATCGAAATCCAGGGGGGACCCTAAGCTCCTATAATTCACCCCTCCACTTT. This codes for CASSQDRNPGGTLSSYNSPLHF.

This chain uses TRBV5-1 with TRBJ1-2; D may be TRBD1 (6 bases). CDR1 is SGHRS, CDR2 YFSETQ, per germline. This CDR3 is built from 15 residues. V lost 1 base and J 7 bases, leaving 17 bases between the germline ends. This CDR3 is CASSLQGIEMGGYTF. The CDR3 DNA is TGCGCCAGCAGCTTGCAGGGGATAGAAATGGGTGGCTACACCTTC.

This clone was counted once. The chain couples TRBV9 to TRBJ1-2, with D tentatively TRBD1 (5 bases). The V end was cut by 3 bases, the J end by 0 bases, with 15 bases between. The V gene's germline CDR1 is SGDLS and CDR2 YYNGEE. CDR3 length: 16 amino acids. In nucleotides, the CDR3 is TGTGCCAGCAGCGGGGGAGGGACGGGAACTAACTATGGCTACACCTTC. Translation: CASSGGGTGTNYGYTF. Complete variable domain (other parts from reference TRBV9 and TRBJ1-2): DSGVTQTPKHLITATGQRVTLRCSPRSGDLSVYWYQQSLDQGLQFLIQYYNGEERAKGNILERFSAQQFPDLHSELNLSSLELGDSALYFCASSGGGTGTNYGYTFGSGTRLTVV.

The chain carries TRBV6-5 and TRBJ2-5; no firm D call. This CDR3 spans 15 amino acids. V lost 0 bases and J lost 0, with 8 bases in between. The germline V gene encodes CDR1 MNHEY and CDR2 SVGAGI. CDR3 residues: CASSYSGQDQETQYF. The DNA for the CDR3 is TGTGCCAGCAGTTACTCAGGGCAGGACCAAGAGACCCAGTACTTC.

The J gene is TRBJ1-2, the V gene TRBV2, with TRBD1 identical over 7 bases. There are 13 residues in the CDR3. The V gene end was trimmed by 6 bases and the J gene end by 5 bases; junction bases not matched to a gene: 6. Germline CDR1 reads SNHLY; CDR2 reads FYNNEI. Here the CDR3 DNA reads TGTGCCAGCAGCTACGACAGGGTTTATGGCTACACCTTC. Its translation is CASSYDRVYGYTF. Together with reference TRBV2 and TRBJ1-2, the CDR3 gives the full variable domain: EPEVTQTPSHQVTQMGQEVILRCVPISNHLYFYWYRQILGQKVEFLVSFYNNEISEKSEIFDDQFSVERPDGSNFTLKIRSTKLEDSAMYFCASSYDRVYGYTFGSGTRLTVV.

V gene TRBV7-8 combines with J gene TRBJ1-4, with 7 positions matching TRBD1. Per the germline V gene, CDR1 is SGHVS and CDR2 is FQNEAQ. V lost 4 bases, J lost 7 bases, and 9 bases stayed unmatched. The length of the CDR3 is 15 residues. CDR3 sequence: CASSYDRAVVEKLFF. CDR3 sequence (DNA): TGTGCCAGCAGCTACGACAGGGCCGTTGTTGAAAAACTGTTTTTT.

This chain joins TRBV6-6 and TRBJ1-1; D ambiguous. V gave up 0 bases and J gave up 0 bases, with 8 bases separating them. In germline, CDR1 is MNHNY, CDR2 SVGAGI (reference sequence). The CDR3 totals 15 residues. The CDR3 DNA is TGTGCCAGCAGTTACTCGTTGGGCCTGAACACTGAAGCTTTCTTT. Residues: CASSYSLGLNTEAFF.

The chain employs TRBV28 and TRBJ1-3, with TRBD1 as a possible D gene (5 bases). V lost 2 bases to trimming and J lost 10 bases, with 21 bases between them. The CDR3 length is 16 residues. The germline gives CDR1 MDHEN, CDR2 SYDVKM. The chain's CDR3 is CASSLSLDTSAGTIYF. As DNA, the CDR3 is TGTGCCAGCAGTTTAAGCCTAGACACATCAGCAGGGACCATATATTTT.

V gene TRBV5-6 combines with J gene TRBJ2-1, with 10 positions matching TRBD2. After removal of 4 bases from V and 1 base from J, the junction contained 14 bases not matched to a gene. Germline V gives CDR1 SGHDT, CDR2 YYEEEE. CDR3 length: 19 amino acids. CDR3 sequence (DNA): TGTGCCAGCAGCGCATCCAAATTCCTAGCGGGGGATTCCTACAATGAGCAGTTCTTC. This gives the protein CASSASKFLAGDSYNEQFF.

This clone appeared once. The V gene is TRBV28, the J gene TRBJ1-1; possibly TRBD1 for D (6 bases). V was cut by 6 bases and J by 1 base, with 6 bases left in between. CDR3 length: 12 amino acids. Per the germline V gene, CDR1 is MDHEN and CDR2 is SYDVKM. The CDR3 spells CASRGGNTEAFF. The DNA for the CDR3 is TGTGCCAGCAGAGGGGGGAACACTGAAGCTTTCTTT.

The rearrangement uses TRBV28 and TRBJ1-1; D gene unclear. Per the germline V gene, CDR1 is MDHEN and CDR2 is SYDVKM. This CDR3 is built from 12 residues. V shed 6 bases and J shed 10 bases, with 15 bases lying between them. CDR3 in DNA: TGTGCCAGCAGCCTATGGGGTGTAGGAGCTTTCTTT. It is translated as CASSLWGVGAFF.

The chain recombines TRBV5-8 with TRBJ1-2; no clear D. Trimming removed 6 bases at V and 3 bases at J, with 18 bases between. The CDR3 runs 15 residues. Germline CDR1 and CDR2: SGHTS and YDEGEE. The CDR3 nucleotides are TGTGCCAGCAACCGCGGTCAGGTCGGAGACTATGGCTACACCTTC. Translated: CASNRGQVGDYGYTF.

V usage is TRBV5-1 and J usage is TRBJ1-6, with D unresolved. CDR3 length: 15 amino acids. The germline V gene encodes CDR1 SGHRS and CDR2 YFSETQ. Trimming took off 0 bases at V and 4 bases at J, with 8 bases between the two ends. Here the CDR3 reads CASSLDVPYNSPLHF. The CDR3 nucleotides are TGCGCCAGCAGCTTGGATGTCCCTTATAATTCACCCCTCCACTTT.

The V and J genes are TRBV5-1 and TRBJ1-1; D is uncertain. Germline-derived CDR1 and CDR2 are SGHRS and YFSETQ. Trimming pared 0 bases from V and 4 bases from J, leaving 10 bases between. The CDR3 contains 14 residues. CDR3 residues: CASSLVGLSTEAFF. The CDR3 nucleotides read TGCGCCAGCAGCTTGGTTGGACTTTCCACTGAAGCTTTCTTT. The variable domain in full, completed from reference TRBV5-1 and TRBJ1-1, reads KAGVTQTPRYLIKTRGQQVTLSCSPISGHRSVSWYQQTPGQGLQFLFEYFSETQRNKGNFPGRFSGRQFSNSRSEMNVSTLELGDSALYLCASSLVGLSTEAFFGQGTRLTVV.

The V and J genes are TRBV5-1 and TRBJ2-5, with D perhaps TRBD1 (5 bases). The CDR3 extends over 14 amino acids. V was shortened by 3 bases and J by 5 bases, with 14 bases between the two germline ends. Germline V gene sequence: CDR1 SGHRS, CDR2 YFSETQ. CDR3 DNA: TGCGCCAGCAGCTCGAGACAGCCCGGGGAGACCCAGTACTTC. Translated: CASSSRQPGETQYF.

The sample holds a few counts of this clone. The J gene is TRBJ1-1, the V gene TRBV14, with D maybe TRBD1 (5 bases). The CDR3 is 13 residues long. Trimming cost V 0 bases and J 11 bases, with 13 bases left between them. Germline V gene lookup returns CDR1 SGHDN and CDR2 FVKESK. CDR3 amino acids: CASSQDWQGVAFF. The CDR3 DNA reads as TGTGCCAGCAGCCAAGATTGGCAGGGAGTTGCTTTCTTT.

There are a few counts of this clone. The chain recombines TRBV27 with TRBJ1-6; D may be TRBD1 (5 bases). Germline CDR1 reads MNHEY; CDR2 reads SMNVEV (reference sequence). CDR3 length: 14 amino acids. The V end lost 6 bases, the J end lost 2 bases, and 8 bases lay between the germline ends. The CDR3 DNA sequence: TGTGCCAGCAGCCCGGGGCCCTATAATTCACCCCTCCACTTT. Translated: CASSPGPYNSPLHF.

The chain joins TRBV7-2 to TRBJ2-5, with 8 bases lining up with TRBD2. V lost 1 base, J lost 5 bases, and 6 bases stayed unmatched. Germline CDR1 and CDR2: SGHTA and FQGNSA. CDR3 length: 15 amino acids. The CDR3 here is CASSLVAGSSETQYF. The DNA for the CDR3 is TGTGCCAGCAGCTTAGTAGCGGGGAGTTCGGAGACCCAGTACTTC.

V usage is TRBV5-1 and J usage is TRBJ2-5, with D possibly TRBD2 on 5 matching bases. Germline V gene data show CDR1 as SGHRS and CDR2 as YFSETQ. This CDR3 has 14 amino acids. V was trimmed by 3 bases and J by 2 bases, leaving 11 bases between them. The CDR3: CASSSRRGQETQYF. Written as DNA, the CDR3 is TGCGCCAGCAGCTCGCGACGGGGACAAGAGACCCAGTACTTC.

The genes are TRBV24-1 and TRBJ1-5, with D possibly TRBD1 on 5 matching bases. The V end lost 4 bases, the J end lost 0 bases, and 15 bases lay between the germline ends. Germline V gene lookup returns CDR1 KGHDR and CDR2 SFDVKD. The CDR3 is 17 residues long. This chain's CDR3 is CATSDQKTEFSNQPQHF. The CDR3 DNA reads TGTGCCACCAGTGACCAGAAGACAGAGTTTAGCAATCAGCCCCAGCATTTT.

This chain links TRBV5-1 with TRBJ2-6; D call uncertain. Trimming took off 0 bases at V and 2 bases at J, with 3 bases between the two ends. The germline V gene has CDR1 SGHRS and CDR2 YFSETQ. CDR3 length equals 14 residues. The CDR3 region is CASSLAAGANVLTF. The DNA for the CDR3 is TGCGCCAGCAGCTTGGCCGCTGGGGCCAACGTCCTGACTTTC. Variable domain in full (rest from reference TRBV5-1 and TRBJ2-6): KAGVTQTPRYLIKTRGQQVTLSCSPISGHRSVSWYQQTPGQGLQFLFEYFSETQRNKGNFPGRFSGRQFSNSRSEMNVSTLELGDSALYLCASSLAAGANVLTFGAGSRLTVL.

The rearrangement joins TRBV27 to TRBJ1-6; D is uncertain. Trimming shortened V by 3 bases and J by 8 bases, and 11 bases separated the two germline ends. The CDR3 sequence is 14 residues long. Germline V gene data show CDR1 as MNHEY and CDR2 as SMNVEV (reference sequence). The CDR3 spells CASSFKGFDSPLHF. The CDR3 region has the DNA TGTGCCAGCAGTTTTAAGGGTTTTGATTCACCCCTCCACTTT.

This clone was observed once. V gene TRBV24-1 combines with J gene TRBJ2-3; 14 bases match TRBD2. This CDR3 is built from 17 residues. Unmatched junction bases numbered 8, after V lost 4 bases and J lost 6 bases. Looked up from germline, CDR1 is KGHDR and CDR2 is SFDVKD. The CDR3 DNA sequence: TGTGCCACCAGTGACACGACTAGCGGGGGGGCGAGGGATACGCAGTATTTT. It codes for CATSDTTSGGARDTQYF.